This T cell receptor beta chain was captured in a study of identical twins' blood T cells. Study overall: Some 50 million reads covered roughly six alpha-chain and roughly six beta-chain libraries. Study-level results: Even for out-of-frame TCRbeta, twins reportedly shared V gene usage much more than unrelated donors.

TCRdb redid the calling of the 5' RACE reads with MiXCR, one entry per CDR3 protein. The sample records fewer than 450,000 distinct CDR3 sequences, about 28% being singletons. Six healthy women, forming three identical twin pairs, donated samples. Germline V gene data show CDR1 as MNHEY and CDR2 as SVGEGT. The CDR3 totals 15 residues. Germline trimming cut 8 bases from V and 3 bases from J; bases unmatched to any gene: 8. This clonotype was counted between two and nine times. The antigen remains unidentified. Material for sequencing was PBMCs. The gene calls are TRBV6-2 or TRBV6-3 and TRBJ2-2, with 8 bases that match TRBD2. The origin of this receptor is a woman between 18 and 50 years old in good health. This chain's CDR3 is CASRRGGSYTGELFF. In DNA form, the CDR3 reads TGTGCCAGCCGTCGGGGGGGGTCGTACACCGGGGAGCTGTTTTTT.